This T cell receptor beta chain was profiled in a study of siplizumab effects on memory and regulatory T cells. The table came from immunoSEQ multiplex PCR; TCRdb's copy has only in-frame clones and leaves some out. The sample includes 110,000 or so clones, approximately 94% of them seen just once. Germline V gives CDR1 SGHRS, CDR2 YFSETQ. Trimming shortened V by 3 bases and J by 0 bases, and 14 bases separated the two germline ends. The CDR3 totals 16 residues. Findings and limits, study-wide: Naive T cells seemed more diverse than memory cells and seemed major alloresponse contributors. Suppressive activity of Tregs proliferating in siplizumab cultures remained unconfirmed.

Concerning this clone itself: Its antigen is as yet unknown.

The source of this sequence is a human donor in good health. The chain is built from TRBV5-1 and TRBJ2-3; unclear D gene. The sample taken for sequencing was CD4+ T cells sorted from blood. CDR3: CASSSRARASTDTQYF. The CDR3 coding sequence is TGCGCCAGCAGCTCAAGGGCAAGAGCAAGCACAGATACGCAGTATTTT.